Presented here are 8 T cell receptor beta chains from one specimen sequenced in a study of shared clonotypes between healthy human individuals. Only in-frame clones appear in the TCRdb table, and some are missing; sequencing was by immunoSEQ multiplex PCR. The sample lists some 1,100,000 clones, roughly 74% occurring once. Source material: memory CD4+ T cells from PBMCs. Subset specified: CD45RA-negative fraction. Every receptor here comes from a man between 18 and 29 years old in good health. Some clones in this sample may be carry-over from other donors' samples.

The V gene is TRBV18, the J gene TRBJ2-1; 8 bases are a match to TRBD2. J was trimmed by 8 bases and V by 1 base; bases with no gene match: 13. Germline V lookup: CDR1 KGHSH, CDR2 LQKENI. The CDR3 runs to 17 residues. The CDR3 coding sequence is TGTGCCAGCTCACCACTTCCGGCGGGAGGATTTTTCTATGAGCAGTTCTTC. The encoded protein is CASSPLPAGGFFYEQFF.

The chain combines TRBV6-4 with TRBJ2-3, with D hard to call. V was cut by 3 bases and J by 6 bases, with 10 bases left in between. This CDR3 spans 13 amino acids. CDR1 MRHNA and CDR2 SNTAGT come from the germline V gene. The CDR3 coding sequence is TGTGCCAGCAGTGAAACATTTGGGGATACGCAGTATTTT. Its protein is CASSETFGDTQYF.

V and J are TRBV28 and TRBJ2-7, with D uncertain. This CDR3 contains 15 residues. Trimming removed 5 bases at V and 3 bases at J, with 17 bases between. CDR1 and CDR2 from the germline V gene are MDHEN and SYDVKM. This chain's CDR3 is CASSHYSGSNYEQYF. In DNA form, the CDR3 reads TGTGCCAGCAGTCACTATTCGGGTTCCAACTACGAGCAGTACTTC.

The chain combines TRBV7-9 with TRBJ2-3; D ambiguous. The germline V and J ends were trimmed by 1 base and 5 bases, with 13 bases remaining between them. The V gene's germline CDR1 is SEHNR and CDR2 FQNEAQ (reference sequence). This CDR3 is built from 15 residues. CDR3 sequence (DNA): TGTGCCAGCAGCTTAGAATATCCCCGTGGAGATACGCAGTATTTT. Translation gives CASSLEYPRGDTQYF.

As for this clone: The identical CDR3 is also encoded by other nucleotide sequences in the sample. The rearrangement joins TRBV7-2 to TRBJ2-7; D uncertain. The CDR3 consists of 12 residues. Germline CDR1 reads SGHTA; CDR2 reads FQGNSA. The V and J ends lost 5 bases and 4 bases respectively, with 9 bases between them. CDR3 region: CASSPSGYEQYF. DNA of the CDR3: TGTGCCAGCAGCCCCAGTGGGTACGAGCAGTACTTC.

A remark on this clone: Other DNA sequences in the sample encode the same CDR3. The chain carries TRBV7-2 and TRBJ2-7; D remains ambiguous. The V end was cut by 5 bases, the J end by 3 bases, with 11 bases between. Germline V lookup: CDR1 SGHTA, CDR2 FQGNSA. This CDR3 spans 13 amino acids. This chain's CDR3 is CASSRNPGYEQYF. Here the CDR3 DNA reads TGTGCCAGCAGCCGAAACCCGGGCTACGAGCAGTACTTC.

The rearrangement uses TRBV4-3 and TRBJ2-1; D is unresolved. Germline V gives CDR1 LGHNA, CDR2 YSLEER. The CDR3 is made up of 13 amino acids. Between the trimmed V and J ends, which lost 1 base and 7 bases, there was a span of 8 bases. The CDR3 DNA is TGCGCCAGCAGCCAAGCATTCAGGAATGAGCAGTTCTTC. Its translation: CASSQAFRNEQFF.

The chain uses TRBV7-8 and TRBJ2-4; either TRBD1 or TRBD2 may fit D (5 bases each). The CDR3 spans 13 residues. Germline lookup yields CDR1 SGHVS and CDR2 FQNEAQ. V was shortened by 5 bases and J by 10 bases, with 15 bases between the two germline ends. CDR3 loop: CASSAAGTPIQYF. The CDR3 nucleotides are TGTGCCAGCAGCGCAGCAGGGACGCCGATTCAGTACTTC. Looking up the rest from reference TRBV7-8 and TRBJ2-4 gives the full variable domain: GAGVSQSPRYKVAKRGQDVALRCDPISGHVSLFWYQQALGQGPEFLTYFQNEAQLDKSGLPSDRFFAERPEGSVSTLKIQRTQQEDSAVYLCASSAAGTPIQYFGAGTRLSVL.